The 6 T cell receptor beta chains listed next were all sequenced from one sample in a study of control samples from healthy donors and cancer patients. Profiled with immunoSEQ multiplex PCR; TCRdb holds only in-frame clones, not every one. The sample yields hundreds of thousands of clones, 90% seen once. The source material was PBMCs. These TCRs come from a man in his forties with head and neck cancer.

This clone appeared once. The chain employs TRBV4-1 and TRBJ1-4; D perhaps matches TRBD1 (5 bases). Trimming removed 4 bases from V and 7 bases from J, with 13 bases in between. The length of the CDR3 is 14 residues. Germline V lookup: CDR1 MGHRA, CDR2 YSYEKL. The CDR3 nucleotides are TGCGCCAGCAGCCCGCAGGGTGTGGGTGAAAAACTGTTTTTT. It specifies CASSPQGVGEKLFF.

Turning to this clone: At one boundary the junction diverges from the germline segment, which might be a read error. Other DNA sequences within the sample encode an identical CDR3. The V gene is TRBV3-1 (or the pseudogene TRBV3-2), the J gene TRBJ1-6, with TRBD1 matching over 8 bases. The CDR3 spans 17 residues. Germline assignment: CDR1 LGHDT and CDR2 YNNKEL (reference sequence). Here the CDR3 reads CASSRFAAGGVNSPLHF. CDR3 in DNA: TGTGCTAGCAGCCGATTTGCCGCAGGGGGCGTAAATTCACCCCTCCACTTT.

The chain couples TRBV9 to TRBJ2-7, with a tentative D call TRBD2 (6 bases). V shed 4 bases and J shed 7 bases, with 15 bases lying between them. This CDR3 has 13 residues. Germline-derived CDR1 and CDR2 are SGDLS and YYNGEE. Written as DNA, the CDR3 is TGTGCCAGCAGCCCCCCAGGTAGCGGAGAGCAGTACTTC. The encoded protein is CASSPPGSGEQYF.

The V and J genes are TRBV7-6 and TRBJ1-4, with 7 bases lining up with TRBD1. The trim removed 2 bases at V and 6 bases at J, leaving 3 bases unmatched. The germline V gene encodes CDR1 SGHVS and CDR2 FNYEAQ. The CDR3 covers 14 residues. This CDR3 is CASSLRGGYEKLFF. Here the CDR3 DNA reads TGTGCCAGCAGCTTAAGAGGGGGCTATGAAAAACTGTTTTTT.

The rearrangement joins TRBV30 to TRBJ2-7, with no clear D. The length of the CDR3 is 12 residues. Trimming stripped 0 bases from V and 4 bases from J, with 7 bases between. The germline gives CDR1 GTSNPN, CDR2 SVGIG (reference sequence). CDR3 region: CAWSVTEYEQYF. Written as DNA, the CDR3 is TGTGCCTGGAGTGTAACAGAATACGAGCAGTACTTC.

This clone has just a few counts. The chain is built from TRBV9 and TRBJ2-1; D unresolved. The CDR3 is 13 amino acids. The ends were cut back, 6 bases at V and 6 bases at J, with 13 bases in the middle. The germline V gene encodes CDR1 SGDLS and CDR2 YYNGEE. The CDR3 DNA reads as TGTGCCAGCACCTCATGGCCCTCCAATGAGCAGTTCTTC. Encoded protein: CASTSWPSNEQFF.